What follows are 32 T cell receptor beta chains derived from one specimen sequenced in a study of identifying expanded T cells in peripheral blood. The protocol was immunoSEQ multiplex PCR, while the TCRdb copy is restricted to in-frame clones and leaves out a portion. The table shows approximately 83,000 clones, with 85% occurring only once. Material: blood. All receptors come from a person aged 18 to 75 in good health.

The chain links TRBV27 to TRBJ2-2; D possibly corresponds to TRBD1 (6 bases). The CDR3 is made up of 14 amino acids. V gave up 2 bases and J gave up 6 bases, with 10 bases separating them. CDR1 and CDR2 from the germline V gene are MNHEY and SMNVEV (reference sequence). The CDR3 sequence is CASSLITGPGELFF. CDR3 nucleotide sequence: TGTGCCAGCAGTTTAATCACAGGGCCCGGGGAGCTGTTTTTT.

This clone appeared once. The V call is TRBV5-4, the J call TRBJ2-3; 7 nucleotides align to TRBD1. This CDR3 contains 16 residues. Germline loops: CDR1 SGHNT, CDR2 YYREEE (reference sequence). Germline trimming cut 4 bases from V and 2 bases from J; bases unmatched to any gene: 10. CDR3 bases: TGTGCCAGCAGCCGCAAAACAGGGGCCTACACAGATACGCAGTATTTT. This translates into CASSRKTGAYTDTQYF. Full variable domain (remainder filled in from reference TRBV5-4 and TRBJ2-3): ETGVTQSPTHLIKTRGQQVTLRCSSQSGHNTVSWYQQALGQGPQFIFQYYREEENGRGNFPPRFSGLQFPNYSSELNVNALELDDSALYLCASSRKTGAYTDTQYFGPGTRLTVL.

The J gene is TRBJ2-1, the V gene TRBV5-6; 13 nucleotides match TRBD2. V shed 4 bases and J 0 bases; nucleotides not matched to a gene: 10. This CDR3 has 19 amino acids. The germline V gene encodes CDR1 SGHDT and CDR2 YYEEEE. The CDR3 coding sequence is TGTGCCAGCAGCCCGATGCCGGGACTAGCGGGAACCTCCTACAATGAGCAGTTCTTC. Amino acid sequence: CASSPMPGLAGTSYNEQFF.

The rearrangement links TRBV7-9 to TRBJ1-6; no clear D gene. The CDR3 length is 15 residues. Trimming shortened V by 1 base and J by 3 bases, and 7 bases separated the two germline ends. From germline, CDR1 is SEHNR and CDR2 FQNEAQ (reference sequence). This chain's CDR3 is CASSLGGNYNSPLHF. CDR3 nucleotides: TGTGCCAGCAGCTTAGGCGGAAACTATAATTCACCCCTCCACTTT.

The chain combines TRBV11-3 with TRBJ2-3; 11 bases are a match to TRBD1. With 3 bases clipped from V and 6 bases from J, the junction kept 8 bases outside the gene matches. Germline V lookup: CDR1 SGHNT, CDR2 YENEEA. This CDR3 is built from 16 residues. This CDR3 is CASSLDGTGGFDTQYF. For the CDR3, the DNA is TGTGCCAGCAGCTTGGATGGGACAGGGGGGTTTGATACGCAGTATTTT.

The chain combines TRBV5-6 with TRBJ2-7; D ambiguous. Germline CDR1 SGHDT, CDR2 YYEEEE. V lost 2 bases and J 3 bases, leaving 6 bases between the germline ends. This CDR3 comprises 12 residues. CDR3 residues: CASSLRSYEQYF. The CDR3 nucleotides are TGTGCCAGCAGCTTAAGGAGCTACGAGCAGTACTTC.

V gene TRBV29-1 combines with J gene TRBJ2-1, with TRBD1 matching 7 bases. The junction had 5 bases not matched to a gene; V was cut back by 6 bases and J by 6 bases. The CDR3 is made up of 12 amino acids. CDR1 is SQVTM, CDR2 ANQGSEA, per germline. The CDR3 sequence: CSVVQGPNEQFF. CDR3 DNA: TGCAGCGTAGTACAGGGGCCCAATGAGCAGTTCTTC.

This sequence joins TRBV18 and TRBJ2-1, with 7 bases identical to TRBD2. V gave up 6 bases and J gave up 4 bases; unmatched junction bases: 12. CDR1 is KGHSH, CDR2 LQKENI, per germline. This CDR3 region has 16 residues. This CDR3 is CASSLRTRTLYNEQFF. CDR3 in DNA: TGTGCCAGCTCCCTGAGGACTAGAACACTATACAATGAGCAGTTCTTC.

The count of this clone is one. The J gene is TRBJ2-3, the V gene TRBV5-1, with 12 bases lining up with TRBD2. The J segment lost 2 bases and the V segment lost 1 base, leaving 8 bases of the junction unmatched. The CDR3 runs 18 residues. Germline V gene lookup returns CDR1 SGHRS and CDR2 YFSETQ. CDR3 residues: CASSLTSGGSPSTDTQYF. DNA for the CDR3: TGCGCCAGCAGCTTGACTAGCGGGGGGTCCCCATCCACAGATACGCAGTATTTT.

The chain couples TRBV4-3 to TRBJ1-1, with D perhaps TRBD1 (5 bases). The germline gives CDR1 LGHNA, CDR2 YSLEER. This CDR3 has 18 residues. Between the trimmed V and J ends, which lost 0 bases and 4 bases, there was a span of 21 bases. This chain's CDR3 is CASSQEGGLMGFGTEAFF. In DNA form, the CDR3 reads TGCGCCAGCAGCCAAGAGGGGGGTTTGATGGGTTTTGGCACTGAAGCTTTCTTT.

The chain employs TRBV7-9 and TRBJ1-1, with D tentatively TRBD1 (6 bases). V was shortened by 4 bases and J by 11 bases, with 26 bases between the two germline ends. The CDR3 is 16 amino acids. The V gene's germline CDR1 is SEHNR and CDR2 FQNEAQ (reference sequence). The CDR3 reads CASSYFGGRPRLVAFF. The DNA of the CDR3 is TGTGCCAGCAGCTACTTCGGGGGCCGACCGAGGCTCGTTGCTTTCTTT. The whole variable domain, filled in from reference TRBV7-9 and TRBJ1-1, reads DTGVSQNPRHKITKRGQNVTFRCDPISEHNRLYWYRQTLGQGPEFLTYFQNEAQLEKSRLLSDRFSAERPKGSFSTLEIQRTEQGDSAMYLCASSYFGGRPRLVAFFGQGTRLTVV.

This clone showed up just a few times. The V call is TRBV11-3, the J call TRBJ1-1; 8 bases fit TRBD1. V was clipped by 6 bases and J by 1 base; unmatched bases: 13. The CDR3 runs 17 residues. Looked up from germline, CDR1 is SGHNT and CDR2 is YENEEA. For the CDR3, the DNA is TGTGCCAGCAGACAGGACAGGGTCGAAAGCAGGAACACTGAAGCTTTCTTT. Translating gives CASRQDRVESRNTEAFF.

The rearrangement uses TRBV18 and TRBJ2-7; D is unclear. Germline values: CDR1 KGHSH, CDR2 LQKENI. This CDR3 is built from 15 residues. V was clipped by 0 bases and J by 0 bases, with 9 bases between them. CDR3 sequence: CASSPPGSYSYEQYF. The CDR3 DNA reads TGTGCCAGCTCACCACCCGGCTCCTACTCCTACGAGCAGTACTTC.

The V call is TRBV5-6, the J call TRBJ1-2, with D perhaps matching TRBD1 (6 bases). The CDR3 spans 14 residues. V was cut by 3 bases and J by 6 bases, with 15 bases left in between. Germline CDR1 SGHDT, CDR2 YYEEEE. CDR3 sequence: CASSYPGVADGYTF. The DNA of the CDR3 is TGTGCCAGCAGCTACCCAGGGGTGGCGGATGGCTACACCTTC. The full variable domain, its missing parts supplied by reference TRBV5-6 and TRBJ1-2, is DAGVTQSPTHLIKTRGQQVTLRCSPKSGHDTVSWYQQALGQGPQFIFQYYEEEERQRGNFPDRFSGHQFPNYSSELNVNALLLGDSALYLCASSYPGVADGYTFGSGTRLTVV.

This chain links TRBV6-1 with TRBJ1-3; weak D call: TRBD1 (5 bases). The V end was cut by 5 bases, the J end by 3 bases, with 14 bases between. The CDR3 spans 15 residues. Germline V CDR1 and CDR2: MNHNS, SASEGT. CDR3 nucleotides: TGTGCCAGCAGTTCGGGCAGGGCAAGTGGAAACACCATATATTTT. Residues: CASSSGRASGNTIYF.

This clone turned up a few times. The V and J genes are TRBV29-1 and TRBJ1-5; D is possibly TRBD1 (5 bases). There are 14 residues in the CDR3. With 4 bases removed from V and 2 bases from J, the gap between germline ends came to 12 bases. Per the germline V gene, CDR1 is SQVTM and CDR2 is ANQGSEA. The CDR3 is CSVGDPGGNQPQHF. CDR3 coding DNA: TGCAGCGTTGGGGACCCCGGGGGCAATCAGCCCCAGCATTTT.

CDR3 region: CASSVDGTEAFF. CDR3 DNA sequence: TGTGCCAGCAGCGTAGACGGGACTGAAGCTTTCTTT. The chain employs TRBV9 and TRBJ1-1; no clear D gene. V lost 0 bases and J lost 5, with 5 bases in between. CDR3 length equals 12 residues. From germline, CDR1 is SGDLS and CDR2 YYNGEE.

The V gene is TRBV5-5, the J gene TRBJ1-2, with D possibly matching TRBD1 (6 bases). The CDR3 is 15 amino acids. Germline loops: CDR1 SGHKS, CDR2 YYEKEE (reference sequence). Trimming shortened V by 1 base and J by 7 bases, and 17 bases separated the two germline ends. DNA for the CDR3: TGTGCCAGCAGCTTGCACAGGGACCCTTTTGGTGGCTACACCTTC. The encoded protein is CASSLHRDPFGGYTF.

This clone was observed a handful of times. This chain joins TRBV11-3 and TRBJ2-1, with D uncertain. The germline V gene has CDR1 SGHNT and CDR2 YENEEA. V lost 5 bases, J lost 0 bases, and 8 bases lay in between. The CDR3 runs 14 residues. CDR3 loop: CASSPPYSYNEQFF. CDR3 DNA: TGTGCCAGCAGCCCCCCGTACTCCTACAATGAGCAGTTCTTC.

The chain carries TRBV11-3 and TRBJ2-2; D uncertain. This CDR3 spans 12 amino acids. Germline V gene lookup returns CDR1 SGHNT and CDR2 YENEEA. The V end lost 6 bases, the J end lost 2 bases, and 4 bases lay between the germline ends. The CDR3 bases are TGTGCCAGCAGTTCTAACACCGGGGAGCTGTTTTTT. Translated: CASSSNTGELFF.

The CDR3 bases are TGTGCCAGCAGCTTAAACGGGGGTGTTGGCTACGAGCAGTACTTC. Protein sequence: CASSLNGGVGYEQYF. The chain combines TRBV11-2 with TRBJ2-7, with D possibly matching TRBD2 (6 bases). The CDR3 sequence is 15 residues long. V was trimmed by 2 bases and J by 3 bases, leaving 14 bases between them. The germline V gene has CDR1 SGHAT and CDR2 FQNNGV.

The genes are TRBV19 and TRBJ2-1, with D perhaps matching TRBD1 (5 bases). Deletions cut 8 bases from V and 8 bases from J, with 13 bases between. The CDR3 totals 12 residues. Per germline, CDR1 LNHDA and CDR2 SQIVND (reference sequence). CDR3 nucleotide sequence: TGTGCCAGTCGTACCAGGGATCATGAGCAGTTCTTC. As protein: CASRTRDHEQFF.

The CDR3 reads CASSPRGSYEQYF. The CDR3, as DNA: TGTGCCAGCAGCCCCCGGGGCTCCTACGAGCAGTACTTC. The chain employs TRBV11-1 and TRBJ2-7, with D perhaps TRBD2 (5 bases). Germline CDR1 SGHAT, CDR2 FQDESV (reference sequence). CDR3 size: 13 residues. Trimming cost V 5 bases and J 0 bases, with 8 bases left between them.

The chain uses TRBV4-3 and TRBJ2-2; D gene unclear. In germline, CDR1 is LGHNA, CDR2 YSLEER. This CDR3 has 15 residues. Trimming stripped 0 bases from V and 5 bases from J, with 10 bases between. The CDR3 loop is CASSQDLGRTGELFF. CDR3 DNA: TGCGCCAGCAGCCAAGATTTGGGTCGTACCGGGGAGCTGTTTTTT.

V and J are TRBV6-1 and TRBJ2-5, with TRBD2 identical over 11 bases. The CDR3 is 15 amino acids. With 6 bases clipped from V and 4 bases from J, the junction kept 7 bases outside the gene matches. CDR1 is MNHNS and CDR2 is SASEGT in the germline V gene. This CDR3 is CASSLLAGAGETQYF. The CDR3 nucleotides are TGTGCCAGCAGCCTACTAGCGGGGGCCGGAGAGACCCAGTACTTC.

The rearrangement joins TRBV5-1 to TRBJ1-4; unclear D gene. The V end was cut by 3 bases, the J end by 5 bases, with 8 bases between. Germline values: CDR1 SGHRS, CDR2 YFSETQ. The CDR3 has 13 residues. CDR3 residues: CASSSILNEKLFF. The CDR3, as DNA: TGCGCCAGCAGCTCGATCCTGAATGAAAAACTGTTTTTT.

The genes are TRBV7-6 and TRBJ2-7, with 10 bases identical to TRBD1. Trimming took 5 bases from V and 2 from J; bases not matched to a gene: 9. CDR3 length equals 16 residues. Germline V gene data show CDR1 as SGHVS and CDR2 as FNYEAQ. CDR3 loop: CASSPRPGTGAYEQYF. The CDR3 DNA follows: TGTGCCAGCAGCCCTAGGCCCGGGACAGGGGCCTACGAGCAGTACTTC.

V gene TRBV25-1 combines with J gene TRBJ1-1; the D is unclear. Trimming stripped 3 bases from V and 0 bases from J, with 8 bases between. Germline CDR1 reads MGHDK; CDR2 reads SYGVNS. This CDR3 comprises 14 residues. CDR3 coding DNA: TGTGCCAGCAGTGACTCGCCGATGAACACTGAAGCTTTCTTT. This encodes CASSDSPMNTEAFF.

Notes on this clone: Other DNA sequences in the sample encode the same CDR3. Here the CDR3 DNA reads TGTGCCAGCTCACCGGACAGGGCGAATTCACCCCTCCACTTT. It codes for CASSPDRANSPLHF. The rearrangement uses TRBV18 and TRBJ1-6, with TRBD1 matching over 8 bases. The J segment lost 7 bases and the V segment lost 3 bases, leaving 2 bases of the junction unmatched. This CDR3 spans 14 amino acids. The germline gives CDR1 KGHSH, CDR2 LQKENI.

The chain couples TRBV19 to TRBJ2-5, with TRBD1 matching 9 bases. The V gene's germline CDR1 is LNHDA and CDR2 SQIVND (reference sequence). CDR3 size: 15 residues. Trimming removed 5 bases from V and 9 bases from J; junction bases left unmatched: 13. The CDR3 bases are TGTGCCAGTAGTGCCGACCAACCCGGGACAGGGCCCCAGTACTTC. Amino acids: CASSADQPGTGPQYF.

This sequence joins TRBV6-6 and TRBJ1-6; the D gene is possibly TRBD1 (5 bases). This CDR3 is 15 amino acids long. V gave up 6 bases and J gave up 10 bases, with 19 bases separating them. The V gene's germline CDR1 is MNHNY and CDR2 SVGAGI (reference sequence). The CDR3 region is CASREVSGLVSPLHF. In DNA, the CDR3 is TGTGCCAGCAGGGAAGTATCAGGGTTGGTGTCACCCCTCCACTTT.

This clone occurred once. This chain joins TRBV6-5 and TRBJ2-5, with TRBD1 identical over 8 bases. CDR3 size: 15 residues. With V trimmed by 2 bases and J by 5 bases, 7 bases remained unmatched. Per germline, CDR1 MNHEY and CDR2 SVGAGI. CDR3 region: CASSYGTGFMETQYF. CDR3 nucleotide sequence: TGTGCCAGCAGTTACGGGACAGGATTTATGGAGACCCAGTACTTC.